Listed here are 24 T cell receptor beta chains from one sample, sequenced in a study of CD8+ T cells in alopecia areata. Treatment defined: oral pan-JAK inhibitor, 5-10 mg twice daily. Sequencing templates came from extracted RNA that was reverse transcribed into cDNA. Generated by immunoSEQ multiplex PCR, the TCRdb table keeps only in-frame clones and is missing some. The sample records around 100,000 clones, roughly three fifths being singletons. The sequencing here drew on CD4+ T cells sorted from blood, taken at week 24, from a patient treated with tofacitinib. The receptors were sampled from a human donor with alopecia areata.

The CDR3 reads CASSFSDSYNSPLHF. CDR3 coding DNA: TGTGCCAGCAGCTTTTCGGACAGTTATAATTCACCCCTCCACTTT. The rearrangement joins TRBV9 to TRBJ1-6; D possibly corresponds to TRBD1 (6 bases). Looked up from germline, CDR1 is SGDLS and CDR2 is YYNGEE. The CDR3 is 15 amino acids. The ends were cut back, 4 bases at V and 4 bases at J, with 12 bases in the middle.

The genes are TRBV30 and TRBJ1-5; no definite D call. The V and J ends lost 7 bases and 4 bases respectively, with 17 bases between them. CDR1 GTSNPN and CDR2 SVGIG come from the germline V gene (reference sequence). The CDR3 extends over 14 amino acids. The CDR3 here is CAFAPNSGNQPQHF. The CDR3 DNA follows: TGTGCCTTCGCACCAAACTCGGGAAATCAGCCCCAGCATTTT.

DNA of the CDR3: TGCGCCAGCAGCTTGTGGCTCTCTGGGGCCAACGTCCTGACTTTC. Its protein product is CASSLWLSGANVLTF. The rearrangement uses TRBV5-1 and TRBJ2-6; D is unclear. Germline V gene sequence: CDR1 SGHRS, CDR2 YFSETQ. The length of the CDR3 is 15 residues. V was clipped by 1 base and J by 0 bases, with 5 bases between them.

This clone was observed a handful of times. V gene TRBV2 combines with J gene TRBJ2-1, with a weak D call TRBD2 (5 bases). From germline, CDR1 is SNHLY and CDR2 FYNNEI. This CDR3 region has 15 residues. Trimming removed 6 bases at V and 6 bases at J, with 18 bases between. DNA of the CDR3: TGTGCCAGCAGGAGGAGCGGTGGGTATATCAATGAGCAGTTCTTC. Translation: CASRRSGGYINEQFF.

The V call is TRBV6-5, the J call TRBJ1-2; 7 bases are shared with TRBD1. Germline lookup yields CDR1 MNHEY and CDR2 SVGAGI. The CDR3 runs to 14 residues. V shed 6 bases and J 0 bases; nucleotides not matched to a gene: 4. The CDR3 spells CASSRGGSNYGYTF. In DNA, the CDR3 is TGTGCCAGCAGCCGAGGGGGCTCTAACTATGGCTACACCTTC.

The CDR3 DNA follows: TGTGCCAGCAGCTTGAAGGGTCGGGTCGGCTACACCTTC. This codes for CASSLKGRVGYTF. V and J are TRBV7-9 and TRBJ1-2; D gene uncertain. The CDR3 extends over 13 amino acids. Trimming pared 3 bases from V and 8 bases from J, leaving 13 bases between. Germline CDR1 SEHNR, CDR2 FQNEAQ (reference sequence).

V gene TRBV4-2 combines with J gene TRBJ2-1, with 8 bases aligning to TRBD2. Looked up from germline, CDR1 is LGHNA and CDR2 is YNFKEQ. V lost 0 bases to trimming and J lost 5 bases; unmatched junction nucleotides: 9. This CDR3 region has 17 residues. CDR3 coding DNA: TGTGCCAGCAGCCAAGATCTAGCGGGTCGGGGAAACAATGAGCAGTTCTTC. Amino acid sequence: CASSQDLAGRGNNEQFF.

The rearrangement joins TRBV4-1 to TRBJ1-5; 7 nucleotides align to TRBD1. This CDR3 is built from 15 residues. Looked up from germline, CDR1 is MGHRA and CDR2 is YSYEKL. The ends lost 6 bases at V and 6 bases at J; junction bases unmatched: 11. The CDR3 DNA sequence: TGCGCCAGCAGGAGACAGGGAGCTTTCGGTCAGCCCCAGCATTTT. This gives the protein CASRRQGAFGQPQHF.

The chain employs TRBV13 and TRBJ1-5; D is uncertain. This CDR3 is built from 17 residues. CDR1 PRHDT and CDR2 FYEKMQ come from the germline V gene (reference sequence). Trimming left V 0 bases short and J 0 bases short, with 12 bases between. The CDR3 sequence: CASSLGLLRGSNQPQHF. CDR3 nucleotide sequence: TGTGCCAGCAGCTTAGGACTTTTGCGGGGTAGCAATCAGCCCCAGCATTTT. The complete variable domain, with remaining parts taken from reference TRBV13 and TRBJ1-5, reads AAGVIQSPRHLIKEKRETATLKCYPIPRHDTVYWYQQGPGQDPQFLISFYEKMQSDKGSIPDRFSAQQFSDYHSELNMSSLELGDSALYFCASSLGLLRGSNQPQHFGDGTRLSIL.

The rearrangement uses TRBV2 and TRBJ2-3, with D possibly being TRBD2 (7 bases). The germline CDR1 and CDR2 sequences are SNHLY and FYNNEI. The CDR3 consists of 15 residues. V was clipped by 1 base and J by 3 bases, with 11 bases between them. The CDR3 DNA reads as TGTGCCAGCAGTGAAGGGGGGGGCGGAACAGATACGCAGTATTTT. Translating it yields CASSEGGGGTDTQYF. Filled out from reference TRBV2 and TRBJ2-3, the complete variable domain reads EPEVTQTPSHQVTQMGQEVILRCVPISNHLYFYWYRQILGQKVEFLVSFYNNEISEKSEIFDDQFSVERPDGSNFTLKIRSTKLEDSAMYFCASSEGGGGTDTQYFGPGTRLTVL.

The CDR3 sequence is CASSNQGVNQPQHF. As DNA, the CDR3 is TGTGCCAGCAGCAACCAGGGGGTCAATCAGCCCCAGCATTTT. The J gene is TRBJ1-5, the V gene TRBV7-2; TRBD1 matches at 7 bases. Per the germline V gene, CDR1 is SGHTA and CDR2 is FQGNSA. The CDR3 is 14 residues long. Trimming at V came to 5 bases and at J to 3 bases, leaving 4 bases not matched to a gene.

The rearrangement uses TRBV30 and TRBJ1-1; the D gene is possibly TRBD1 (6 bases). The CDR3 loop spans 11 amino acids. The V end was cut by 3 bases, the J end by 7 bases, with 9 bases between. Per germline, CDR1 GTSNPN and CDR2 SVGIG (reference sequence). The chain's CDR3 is CAWSMDSEAFF. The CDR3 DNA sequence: TGTGCCTGGAGCATGGACAGTGAAGCTTTCTTT.

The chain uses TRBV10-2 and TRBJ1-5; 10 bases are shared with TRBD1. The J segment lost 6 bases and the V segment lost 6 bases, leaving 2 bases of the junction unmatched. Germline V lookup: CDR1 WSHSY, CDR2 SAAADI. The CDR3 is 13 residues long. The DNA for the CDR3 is TGCGCCAGCAGCGGACAGGGGGGTCAGCCCCAGCATTTT. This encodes CASSGQGGQPQHF.

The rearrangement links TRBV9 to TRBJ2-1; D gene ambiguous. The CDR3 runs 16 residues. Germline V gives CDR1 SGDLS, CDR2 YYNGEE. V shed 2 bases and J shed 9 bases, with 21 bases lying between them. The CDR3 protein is CASSVYTDNLRAEQFF. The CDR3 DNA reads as TGTGCCAGCAGCGTTTACACCGATAATCTCCGCGCTGAGCAGTTCTTC.

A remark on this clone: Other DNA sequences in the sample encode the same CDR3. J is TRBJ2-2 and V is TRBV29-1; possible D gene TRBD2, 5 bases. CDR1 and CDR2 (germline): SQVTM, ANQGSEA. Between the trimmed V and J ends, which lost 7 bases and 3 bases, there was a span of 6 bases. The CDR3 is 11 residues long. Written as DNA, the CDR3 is TGCAGCGGGCGGGACACCGGGGAGCTGTTTTTT. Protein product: CSGRDTGELFF.

CDR3 loop: CSVVTAYNEQFF. As DNA, the CDR3 is TGCAGCGTCGTAACAGCCTACAATGAGCAGTTCTTC. V and J are TRBV29-1 and TRBJ2-1; D call uncertain. V was clipped by 6 bases and J by 2 bases, with 8 bases between them. The CDR3 sequence is 12 residues long. CDR1 is SQVTM and CDR2 is ANQGSEA in the germline V gene.

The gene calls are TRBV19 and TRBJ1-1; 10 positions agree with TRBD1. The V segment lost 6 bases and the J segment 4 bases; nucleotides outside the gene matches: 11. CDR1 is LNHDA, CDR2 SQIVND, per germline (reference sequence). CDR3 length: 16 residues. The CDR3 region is CASSRDRGAWGTEAFF. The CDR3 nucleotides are TGTGCCAGTAGCCGGGACAGGGGCGCCTGGGGCACTGAAGCTTTCTTT.

CDR3 nucleotides: TGCAGCGTTCCGCTGGGACCAGGTACCGGCTACACCTTC. Protein sequence: CSVPLGPGTGYTF. V usage is TRBV29-1 and J usage is TRBJ1-2; D possibly corresponds to TRBD1 (5 bases). Trimming removed 5 bases at V and 8 bases at J, with 18 bases between. The CDR3 is 13 residues long. The germline V gene encodes CDR1 SQVTM and CDR2 ANQGSEA.

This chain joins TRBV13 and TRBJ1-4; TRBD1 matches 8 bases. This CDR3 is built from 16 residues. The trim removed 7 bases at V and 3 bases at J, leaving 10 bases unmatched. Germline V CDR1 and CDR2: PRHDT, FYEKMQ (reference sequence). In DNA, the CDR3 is TGTGCCAGCACCATCCAGGGGGCGCGGGCTAATGAAAAACTGTTTTTT. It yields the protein CASTIQGARANEKLFF.

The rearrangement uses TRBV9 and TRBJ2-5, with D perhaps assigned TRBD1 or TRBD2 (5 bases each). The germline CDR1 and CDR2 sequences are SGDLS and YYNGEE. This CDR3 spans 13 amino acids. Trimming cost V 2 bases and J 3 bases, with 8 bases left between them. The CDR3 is CASSVGTEETQYF. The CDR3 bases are TGTGCCAGCAGCGTGGGGACGGAAGAGACCCAGTACTTC.

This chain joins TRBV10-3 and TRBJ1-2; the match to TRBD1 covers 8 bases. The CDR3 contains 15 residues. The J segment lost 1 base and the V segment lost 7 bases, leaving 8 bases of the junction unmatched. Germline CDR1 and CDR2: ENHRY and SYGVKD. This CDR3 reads CAITDRGPSNYGYTF. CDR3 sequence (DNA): TGTGCCATCACCGACAGGGGTCCAAGTAACTATGGCTACACCTTC.

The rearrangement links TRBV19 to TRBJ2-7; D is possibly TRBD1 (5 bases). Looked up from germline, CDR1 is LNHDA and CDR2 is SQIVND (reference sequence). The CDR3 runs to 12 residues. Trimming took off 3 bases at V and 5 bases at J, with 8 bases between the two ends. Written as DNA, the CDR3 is TGTGCCAGTAGTATCAAGGACAACGAGCAGTACTTC. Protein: CASSIKDNEQYF. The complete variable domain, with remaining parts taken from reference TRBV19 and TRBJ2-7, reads DGGITQSPKYLFRKEGQNVTLSCEQNLNHDAMYWYRQDPGQGLRLIYYSQIVNDFQKGDIAEGYSVSREKKESFPLTVTSAQKNPTAFYLCASSIKDNEQYFGPGTRLTVT.

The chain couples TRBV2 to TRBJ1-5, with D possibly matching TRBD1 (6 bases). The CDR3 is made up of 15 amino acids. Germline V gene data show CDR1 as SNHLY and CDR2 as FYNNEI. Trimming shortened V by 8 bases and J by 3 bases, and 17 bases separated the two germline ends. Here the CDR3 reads CASGRGHSTNQPQHF. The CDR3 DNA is TGTGCCAGCGGGCGGGGACATAGTACCAATCAGCCCCAGCATTTT.

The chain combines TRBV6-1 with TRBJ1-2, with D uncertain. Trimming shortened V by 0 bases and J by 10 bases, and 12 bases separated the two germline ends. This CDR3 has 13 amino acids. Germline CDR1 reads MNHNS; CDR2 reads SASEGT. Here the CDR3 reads CASSEARQVAYTF. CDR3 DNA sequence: TGTGCCAGCAGTGAAGCGCGCCAGGTAGCCTACACCTTC.